The T cell receptor (beta chain) under discussion was sequenced for a study of cytomegalovirus exposure and HLA in healthy donors. At the time of sampling, donors were nominally healthy, though unrecorded immune exposures were likely. The primer mix had 60 Vbeta and 13 Jbeta primers. Clones were read by immunoSEQ multiplex PCR, and TCRdb kept only the in-frame ones, dropping some. The sample has 120,000 or so clones; the top ten hold approximately 3.9%. J lost 8 bases, V lost 5 bases, and 4 bases had no gene match. In germline, CDR1 is LNHDA, CDR2 SQIVND (reference sequence). The length of the CDR3 is 12 residues.

The sample taken for sequencing was PBMCs. V is TRBV19 and J is TRBJ1-2; 8 bases are shared with TRBD1. The source is a man between 18 and 29 years old in good health and CMV-seronegative. Written as DNA, the CDR3 is TGTGCCAGTAGTCAGGGGGCCACAGGCTACACCTTC. Translation gives CASSQGATGYTF.